This T cell receptor beta chain was retrieved from a study of Tregs in tolerant kidney transplant recipients. Study-level findings and limits: Expanding Tregs on activated donor B cells appeared to best identify donor-specific TCRbeta clones.

Thawed PBMCs were FACS-sorted into unstimulated CD4+CD25+CD127- regulatory T cells, CD4+CD25- non-regulatory cells, CD4 and CD8 cells. About this clone: Antigen unknown.

TCRdb keeps only in-frame clones here, not all; method: immunoSEQ multiplex PCR. The table shows about 110,000 clones, with around 90% occurring only once. The germline gives CDR1 MDHEN, CDR2 SYDVKM. The V end was cut by 7 bases, the J end by 8 bases, with 11 bases between. The CDR3 spans 11 residues. The sequence came from a human donor who received a combined kidney and bone marrow transplant. This specimen was CD4+ T cells from blood, taken before the transplant. J is TRBJ1-2 and V is TRBV28, with D unresolved. CDR3 sequence: CASMSDGGYTF. CDR3 DNA: TGTGCCAGCATGAGCGATGGGGGCTACACCTTC.